Here is one T cell receptor (beta chain) with its context. Its specificity is not known. Repertoires were generated with immunoSEQ multiplex PCR, while TCRdb's copy carries only in-frame clones and drops some. The sample yields roughly 31,000 clones, over 65% seen once. This specimen comes from a study of STAT3 mutations in large granular lymphocyte leukemia. Study-wide background: Approximately 40% of treated T-LGLL patients showed hematologic response to immunosuppression. Study-level results: Every T-LGLL patient had at least one immunodominant TCRbeta clonotype. All newly emerging clones after therapy were STAT3 wild type. In several patients, dominant TCR clone burden exceeded STAT3 mutant burden, suggesting STAT3 mutation arose secondarily.

Germline V CDR1 and CDR2: KGHSH, LQKENI. The CDR3 contains 14 residues. The V and J ends lost 0 bases and 7 bases respectively, with 10 bases between them. The sample was peripheral blood mononuclear cells. The rearrangement links TRBV18 to TRBJ2-1; D perhaps matches TRBD2 (6 bases). The receptor was derived from a woman aged 45-65 years with T-cell large granular lymphocyte leukemia. Some clones in this sample may be carry-over from other donors' samples. Written as DNA, the CDR3 is TGTGCCAGCTCACCACCAGTGACTAGGAATGAGCAGTTCTTC. It encodes CASSPPVTRNEQFF.